This T cell receptor beta chain was profiled in a study of post-analysis software for immune sequencing data. Findings and caveats of the study: The study found TRBV5-6, TRBV5-1 and TRBV20-1 among four to six TRBV segments more frequent in patients than controls.

The germline V gene has CDR1 MNHEY and CDR2 SVGAGI. V lost 8 bases to trimming and J lost 3 bases, with 11 bases between them. This CDR3 spans 13 amino acids. About this clonotype itself: The antigen remains unidentified.

TCR beta cDNA libraries had unique molecular identifiers. Each CDR3 protein is one row after TCRdb ran MiXCR on the PCR reads. The sample has hundreds of thousands of distinct CDR3 sequences; 25% to 30% are singletons. The chain is built from TRBV6-5 and TRBJ1-5; D gene uncertain. The source of this sequence is a girl under 18 with multiple sclerosis. The specimen sequenced was blood. The chain's CDR3 is CASQDGLNQPQHF. The CDR3 bases are TGTGCCAGCCAGGACGGACTCAATCAGCCCCAGCATTTT.